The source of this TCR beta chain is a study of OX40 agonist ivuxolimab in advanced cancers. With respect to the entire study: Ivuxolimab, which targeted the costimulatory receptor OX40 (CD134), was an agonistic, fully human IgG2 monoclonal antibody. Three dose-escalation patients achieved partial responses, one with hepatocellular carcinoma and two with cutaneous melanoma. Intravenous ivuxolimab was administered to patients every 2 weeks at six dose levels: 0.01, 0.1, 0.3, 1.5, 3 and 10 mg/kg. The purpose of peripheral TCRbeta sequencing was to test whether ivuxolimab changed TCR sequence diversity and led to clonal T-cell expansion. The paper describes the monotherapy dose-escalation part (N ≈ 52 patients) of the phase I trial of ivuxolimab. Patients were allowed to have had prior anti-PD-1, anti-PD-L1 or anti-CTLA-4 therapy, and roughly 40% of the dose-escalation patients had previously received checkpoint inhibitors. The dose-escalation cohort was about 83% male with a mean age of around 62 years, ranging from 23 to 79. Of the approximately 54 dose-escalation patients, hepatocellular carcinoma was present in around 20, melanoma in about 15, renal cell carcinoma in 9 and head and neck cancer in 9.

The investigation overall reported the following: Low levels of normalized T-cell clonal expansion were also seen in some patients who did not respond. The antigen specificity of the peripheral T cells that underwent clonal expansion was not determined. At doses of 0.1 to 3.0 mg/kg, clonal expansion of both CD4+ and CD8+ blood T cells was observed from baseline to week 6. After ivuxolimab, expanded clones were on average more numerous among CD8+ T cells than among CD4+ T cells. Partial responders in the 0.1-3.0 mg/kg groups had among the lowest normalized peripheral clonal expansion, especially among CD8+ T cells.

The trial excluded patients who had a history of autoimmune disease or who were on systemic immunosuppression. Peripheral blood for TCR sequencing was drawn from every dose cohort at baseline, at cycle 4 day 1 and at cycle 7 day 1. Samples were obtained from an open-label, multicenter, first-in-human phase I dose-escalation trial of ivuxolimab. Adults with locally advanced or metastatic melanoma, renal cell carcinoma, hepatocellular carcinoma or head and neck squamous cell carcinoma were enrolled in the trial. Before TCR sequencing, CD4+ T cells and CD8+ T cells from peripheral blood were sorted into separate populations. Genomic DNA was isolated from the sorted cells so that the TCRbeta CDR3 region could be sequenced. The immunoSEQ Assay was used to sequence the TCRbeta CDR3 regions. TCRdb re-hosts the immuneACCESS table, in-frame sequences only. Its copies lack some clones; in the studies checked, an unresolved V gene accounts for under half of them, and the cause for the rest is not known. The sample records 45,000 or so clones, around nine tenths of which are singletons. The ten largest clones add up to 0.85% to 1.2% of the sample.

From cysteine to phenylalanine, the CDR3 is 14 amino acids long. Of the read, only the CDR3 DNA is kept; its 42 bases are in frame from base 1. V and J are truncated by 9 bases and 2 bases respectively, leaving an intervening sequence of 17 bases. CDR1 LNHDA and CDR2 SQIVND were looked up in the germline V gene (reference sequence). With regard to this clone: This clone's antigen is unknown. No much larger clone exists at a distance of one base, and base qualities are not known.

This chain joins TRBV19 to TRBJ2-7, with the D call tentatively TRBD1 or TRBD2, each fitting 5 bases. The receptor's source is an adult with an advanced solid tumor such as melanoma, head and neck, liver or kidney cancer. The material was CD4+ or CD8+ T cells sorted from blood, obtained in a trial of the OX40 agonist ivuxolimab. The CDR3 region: CASTTTGPPYEQYF. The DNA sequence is TGTGCCAGCACAACCACGGGGCCCCCCTACGAGCAGTACTTC.